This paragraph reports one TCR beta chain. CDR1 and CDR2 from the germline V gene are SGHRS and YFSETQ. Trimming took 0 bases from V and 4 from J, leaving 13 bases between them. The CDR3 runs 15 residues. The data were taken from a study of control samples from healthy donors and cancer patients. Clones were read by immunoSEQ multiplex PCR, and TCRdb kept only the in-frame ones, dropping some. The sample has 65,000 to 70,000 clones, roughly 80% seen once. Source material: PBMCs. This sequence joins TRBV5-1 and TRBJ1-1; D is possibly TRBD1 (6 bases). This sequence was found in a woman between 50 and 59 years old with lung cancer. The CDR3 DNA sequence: TGCGCCAGCAGCTTGGGGGCAGGGGAAACCACTGAAGCTTTCTTT. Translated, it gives CASSLGAGETTEAFF.